A selection of T cell receptor beta chains follows, all from one sample in a study of blood T cell repertoires in COVID-19. Produced via immunoSEQ multiplex PCR; TCRdb's table is partial and in-frame only. The sample records 150,000 to 200,000 clones, 80% to 90% being singletons. The sequenced sample was PBMCs or T cells enriched from blood (not recorded which). The receptors originated from a woman aged 18-35 years who had recovered from COVID-19. Each CDR3 is given with its conserved first and last residue. Fields, in order: V gene, J gene, clone size, D gene, CDR3 protein, CDR3 DNA. D genes are given only for firm matches. Rows may omit the clone size; those that give it use once, few, many or a size class.

>TRBV6-4|TRBJ1-5|-|-
CASSDEGGGQPQHF
TGTGCCAGCAGTGACGAGGGGGGGGGTCAGCCCCAGCATTTT
>TRBV6-5|TRBJ2-7|-|-
CASSRGHYEQYF
TGTGCCAGCAGTCGGGGTCACTACGAGCAGTACTTC
>TRBV28|TRBJ2-1|-|-
CASSLIGGSSYNEQFF
TGTGCCAGCAGTTTAATTGGAGGGAGCTCCTACAATGAGCAGTTCTTC
>TRBV5-1|TRBJ2-7|-|TRBD2
CASSLLSLAAKELYF
TGCGCCAGCAGCTTACTAAGTCTAGCGGCAAAAGAGCTCTACTTC
>TRBV23-1|TRBJ1-5|once|TRBD1
CASSPGGTQPQHF
TGCGCCAGCAGTCCAGGGGGAACTCAGCCCCAGCATTTT
>TRBV28|TRBJ1-1|-|-
CASSLTGGTEAFF
TGTGCCAGCAGCCTTACGGGTGGTACTGAAGCTTTCTTT
>TRBV2|TRBJ2-1|-|-
CASKRAEIYNEQFF
TGTGCCAGCAAAAGAGCGGAAATATACAATGAGCAGTTCTTC
>TRBV7-6|TRBJ2-5|-|TRBD1
CASSRQGSVQETQYF
TGTGCCAGCAGCCGACAGGGATCGGTACAAGAGACCCAGTACTTC
>TRBV28|TRBJ2-3|-|-
CASDRFWTSSTDTQYF
TGTGCCAGCGACCGCTTTTGGACATCTAGCACAGATACGCAGTATTTT
>TRBV5-6|TRBJ2-5|-|TRBD1
CASSRGQGEWSQYF
TGTGCCAGCAGTCGTGGACAGGGTGAATGGAGCCAGTACTTC
>TRBV25-1|TRBJ1-2|few|-
CASSEPGAHGYTF
TGTGCCAGCAGTGAACCAGGGGCCCATGGCTACACCTTC
>TRBV5-1|TRBJ1-2|-|-
CASSLGEAYGYTF
TGCGCCAGCAGCTTGGGGGAGGCCTATGGCTACACCTTC
>TRBV27|TRBJ2-7|-|-
CASSAPGLYEQYF
TGTGCCAGCAGTGCACCCGGGTTATACGAGCAGTACTTC
>TRBV3-1/TRBV3-2|TRBJ1-1|-|-
CASSQYQLGSRDTEAFF
TGTGCCAGCAGCCAATATCAATTGGGTTCCCGGGACACTGAAGCTTTCTTT
>TRBV19|TRBJ1-5|few|TRBD1
CASSWTGANQPQHF
TGTGCCAGTAGCTGGACAGGGGCCAATCAGCCCCAGCATTTT
>TRBV27|TRBJ2-7|-|TRBD2
CASSLFLAGGLNEQYF
TGTGCCAGCAGTTTATTTCTCGCGGGGGGGCTCAACGAGCAGTACTTC
>TRBV7-2|TRBJ2-5|-|-
CASSHRRDSQETQYF
TGTGCCAGCAGCCATCGGCGGGACTCCCAAGAGACCCAGTACTTC
>TRBV6-5|TRBJ1-1|-|-
CASSYSVESGQAFF
TGTGCCAGCAGTTACTCTGTTGAATCGGGTCAAGCTTTCTTT
>TRBV15|TRBJ2-3|-|TRBD2
CATSRERGGDTQYF
TGTGCCACCAGCAGAGAGCGGGGGGGAGATACGCAGTATTTT
>TRBV5-8|TRBJ2-7|-|TRBD2
CASSGGVQSYEQYF
TGTGCCAGCTCCGGGGGGGTCCAATCCTACGAGCAGTACTTC
>TRBV24-1|TRBJ2-5|-|TRBD2
CATSGGAGETQYF
TGTGCCACCAGCGGGGGGGCAGGGGAGACCCAGTACTTC
>TRBV9|TRBJ2-1|-|TRBD2
CASSPSGSSYNEQFF
TGTGCCAGCAGCCCTAGCGGGAGCTCCTACAATGAGCAGTTCTTC
>TRBV9|TRBJ1-5|-|-
CASGQGLNQPQHF
TGTGCCAGCGGGCAGGGCCTCAATCAGCCCCAGCATTTT
>TRBV7-2|TRBJ2-3|-|TRBD2
CASSPHRATSGPIADTQYF
TGTGCCAGCAGCCCCCATCGGGCCACTAGCGGCCCGATCGCAGATACGCAGTATTTT
>TRBV20-1|TRBJ2-1|-|TRBD2
CSASIAGRGYNEQFF
TGCAGTGCTAGTATAGCGGGACGAGGATACAATGAGCAGTTCTTC
>TRBV28|TRBJ1-1|-|TRBD1
CASSSQGQARYAEAFF
TGTGCCAGCAGTTCTCAGGGACAGGCCAGGTACGCTGAAGCTTTCTTT
>TRBV4-3|TRBJ1-4|-|-
CASSQSVEEKLFF
TGCGCCAGCAGCCAATCCGTCGAGGAAAAACTGTTTTTT
>TRBV5-6|TRBJ2-1|-|TRBD2
CASSLGLAGAPSYNEQFF
TGTGCCAGCAGCTTGGGACTAGCGGGGGCTCCCTCCTACAATGAGCAGTTCTTC
>TRBV7-6|TRBJ1-6|-|-
CASSSGQYNSPLHF
TGTGCCAGCAGCTCGGGACAATATAATTCACCCCTCCACTTT
>TRBV19|TRBJ1-1|-|-
CASSIRAYTEAFF
TGTGCCAGTAGTATCAGAGCGTACACTGAAGCTTTCTTT
>TRBV4-1|TRBJ2-3|-|-
CASSLGGRQGTDTQYF
TGCGCCAGCAGCCTCGGGGGGCGGCAGGGCACAGATACGCAGTATTTT
>TRBV10-3|TRBJ2-7|-|TRBD1
CAISGVRTGGIGYEQYF
TGTGCCATCAGTGGGGTTAGGACAGGGGGCATCGGATACGAGCAGTACTTC
>TRBV5-4|TRBJ1-6|-|TRBD1
CASSPQGVGNSPLHF
TGTGCCAGCAGCCCACAGGGGGTGGGGAATTCACCCCTCCACTTT
>TRBV4-1|TRBJ1-6|-|-
CASSQGSTGYNSPLHF
TGCGCCAGCAGCCAAGGCTCGACAGGATATAATTCACCCCTCCACTTT
>TRBV19|TRBJ2-5|-|-
CASSTTPGSPGETQYF
TGTGCCAGTAGTACAACCCCCGGATCCCCGGGGGAGACCCAGTACTTC
>TRBV2|TRBJ2-5|-|TRBD1
CASSRDRGPNTQYF
TGTGCCAGCAGCCGGGACAGGGGCCCAAACACCCAGTACTTC
>TRBV10-3|TRBJ1-1|once|TRBD1
CAISERDRASTEAFF
TGTGCCATCAGTGAAAGGGACAGGGCGAGCACTGAAGCTTTCTTT
>TRBV5-1|TRBJ1-1|-|-
CASSLDGYEAFF
TGCGCCAGCAGCTTGGACGGGTACGAAGCTTTCTTT